These 28 T cell receptor beta chains were all obtained from the same sample, sequenced in a study of T cell repertoires in cytomegalovirus infection (dated by TCRdb to about 2019). Instrument on record: Illumina HiSeq 1500. TCRdb reworked the public reads: Q25 trimming with fastp, MiXCR clone assembly, productive beta chains retained. Entries are consolidated by CDR3 protein sequence, retaining the most common genes and DNA. Across this sample there are 350,000 to 550,000 distinct CDR3 sequences, with approximately 31% seen only once. Roughly 15% of the sample lies in the top ten. The specimen was PBMCs. The source is a human donor in good health (CMV status not recorded). Some clones in this sample may be carry-over from other donors' samples.

Note on this clonotype: Germline and junction disagree at one end, which may indicate a read error. V gene TRBV12-3 or TRBV12-4 combines with J gene TRBJ1-5; a possible D gene is TRBD1 (5 bases). The CDR3 is made up of 15 amino acids. The CDR3 sequence: CASSDTGLGNHPQHF. The CDR3, as DNA: TGTGCCAGCAGTGATACAGGACTAGGGAATCATCCCCAGCATTTT.

This clonotype was found many times. V and J are TRBV15 and TRBJ2-1; 10 bases fit TRBD1. The CDR3 runs 17 residues. Trimming removed 3 bases from V and 4 bases from J; junction bases left unmatched: 9. Germline CDR1 reads LNHNV; CDR2 reads YYDKDF (reference sequence). The CDR3 sequence is CATSSYGGGQGYNEQFF. CDR3 sequence (DNA): TGTGCCACCAGCAGCTACGGGGGGGGACAGGGGTACAATGAGCAGTTCTTC.

This clonotype was counted between two and nine times. The chain uses TRBV11-2 and TRBJ2-5; maybe TRBD1 (5 bases). The CDR3 has 14 residues. The germline gives CDR1 SGHAT, CDR2 FQNNGV. V lost 1 base to trimming and J lost 4 bases, with 10 bases between them. This CDR3 is CASSLVQGRETQYF. For the CDR3, the DNA is TGTGCCAGCAGCTTAGTGCAGGGTCGAGAGACCCAGTACTTC.

The chain has TRBV2 and TRBJ2-7; perhaps TRBD1 as D (5 bases). Trimming cost V 7 bases and J 2 bases, with 9 bases left between them. The CDR3 runs 12 residues. Germline V gives CDR1 SNHLY, CDR2 FYNNEI. CDR3 DNA: TGTGCCAGCAAAGACAGAGCCTACGAGCAGTACTTC. Translating gives CASKDRAYEQYF.

The chain links TRBV23-1 to TRBJ1-5; D gene unclear. TRBV23-1 is designated an ORF whose function remains uncertain. Trimming took off 1 base at V and 0 bases at J, with 10 bases between the two ends. The CDR3 length is 16 residues. The CDR3 spells CASSQYRGCSNQPQHF. The CDR3, as DNA: TGCGCCAGCAGTCAATACCGGGGTTGTAGCAATCAGCCCCAGCATTTT.

The chain carries TRBV20-1 and TRBJ2-5; 7 positions agree with TRBD1. Trimming took 3 bases from V and 6 from J; bases not matched to a gene: 10. Germline V gives CDR1 DFQATT, CDR2 SNEGSKA (reference sequence). CDR3 size: 14 residues. Written as DNA, the CDR3 is TGCAGTGCTAGCGGGACAGCCATCACGAAGACCCAGTACTTC. Amino acids: CSASGTAITKTQYF.

The V and J genes are TRBV24-1 and TRBJ2-1; 7 bases agree with TRBD2. The trim removed 4 bases at V and 10 bases at J, leaving 3 bases unmatched. The CDR3 is 12 residues long. The germline V gene has CDR1 KGHDR and CDR2 SFDVKD. CDR3 protein: CATSDVLAEQFF. The CDR3 DNA reads as TGTGCCACCAGTGACGTACTAGCGGAGCAGTTCTTC.

This clonotype was picked up many times. The chain recombines TRBV28 with TRBJ2-3; D ambiguous. The CDR3 extends over 13 amino acids. The V gene lost 2 bases and the J gene lost 0 bases, with 3 bases spanning the gap. Germline-derived CDR1 and CDR2 are MDHEN and SYDVKM. The CDR3 DNA reads as TGTGCCAGCAGTTTACCCAGCACAGATACGCAGTATTTT. This encodes CASSLPSTDTQYF.

This clonotype has only a few counts. The chain recombines TRBV24-1 with TRBJ2-1; the match to TRBD2 covers 9 bases. With 5 bases clipped from V and 4 bases from J, the junction kept 2 bases outside the gene matches. This CDR3 contains 14 residues. Germline CDR1 is KGHDR and CDR2 is SFDVKD. The CDR3: CATSGGGAYNEQFF. CDR3 in DNA: TGTGCCACCAGTGGCGGGGGGGCATACAATGAGCAGTTCTTC.

This clonotype was counted a few times. The chain links TRBV7-8 to TRBJ2-5; 10 bases align to TRBD1. The CDR3 length is 19 residues. V shed 4 bases, J shed 4 bases, and the junction held 18 bases outside the gene matches. Germline-derived CDR1 and CDR2 are SGHVS and FQNEAQ. CDR3 sequence reads: CASSSKLGQGSHRRETQYF. CDR3 coding DNA: TGTGCCAGCAGCTCCAAGTTGGGACAGGGGTCCCACAGGCGAGAGACCCAGTACTTC.

The sample holds many counts of this clonotype. The CDR3 DNA is TGTGCCAGCAGCTCCACAGCGAATGGTAGAACTTTCTTT. This codes for CASSSTANGRTFF. The rearrangement joins TRBV7-9 to TRBJ1-1; D unclear. The V and J ends lost 4 bases and 12 bases respectively, with 18 bases between them. The CDR3 length is 13 residues. The germline CDR1 and CDR2 sequences are SEHNR and FQNEAQ (reference sequence).

The CDR3 loop is CASSIGQGGSDTQYF. In nucleotides, the CDR3 is TGTGCCAGTAGTATAGGGCAAGGAGGGTCAGATACGCAGTATTTT. The chain employs TRBV19 and TRBJ2-3, with D possibly matching TRBD2 (6 bases). The V end was cut by 1 base, the J end by 4 bases, with 12 bases between. This CDR3 is 15 amino acids long. Germline CDR1 LNHDA, CDR2 SQIVND (reference sequence).

This clonotype was detected once. The rearrangement uses TRBV11-2 and TRBJ2-5; D may be TRBD2 (7 bases). Trimming stripped 5 bases from V and 4 bases from J, with 20 bases between. The CDR3 is made up of 16 amino acids. Germline values: CDR1 SGHAT, CDR2 FQNNGV. CDR3 DNA sequence: TGTGCCAGCAGCCCGAATTGGGGGGGCGCAGGAGAGACCCAGTACTTC. It is translated as CASSPNWGGAGETQYF. The variable domain in full, completed from reference TRBV11-2 and TRBJ2-5, reads EAGVAQSPRYKIIEKRQSVAFWCNPISGHATLYWYQQILGQGPKLLIQFQNNGVVDDSQLPKDRFSAERLKGVDSTLKIQPAKLEDSAVYLCASSPNWGGAGETQYFGPGTRLLVL.

The chain links TRBV6-2 or TRBV6-3 to TRBJ2-7; maybe TRBD2 (5 bases). The CDR3 runs 16 residues. V gave up 5 bases and J gave up 7 bases, with 24 bases separating them. CDR1 is MNHEY and CDR2 is SVGEGT in the germline V gene. The CDR3 sequence is CASSRSIAIKRDEQYF. CDR3 in DNA: TGTGCCAGCAGTCGTTCCATAGCAATCAAGAGGGATGAGCAGTACTTC.

The table lists this clonotype with a few counts. The V call is TRBV6-1, the J call TRBJ2-6; TRBD1 agrees at 10 bases. The V gene's germline CDR1 is MNHNS and CDR2 SASEGT. V dropped 7 bases and J dropped 1; count of bases not matched to a gene: 10. The CDR3 covers 18 residues. The CDR3 loop is CASTGDDRGLSGANVLTF. The DNA for the CDR3 is TGTGCCAGCACCGGAGACGACAGGGGGCTGTCTGGGGCCAACGTCCTGACTTTC.

This clonotype was counted a few times. The V and J genes are TRBV5-6 and TRBJ2-1; 7 bases align to TRBD1. Germline CDR1 SGHDT, CDR2 YYEEEE. The CDR3 contains 15 residues. Trimming took 5 bases from V and 0 from J; bases not matched to a gene: 5. The DNA of the CDR3 is TGTGCCAGCAGTTCGGGACAGTTCTCCTACAATGAGCAGTTCTTC. It encodes CASSSGQFSYNEQFF.

V is TRBV11-2 and J is TRBJ2-3; unclear D gene. V was pared by 4 bases and J by 5 bases, with 13 bases between. This CDR3 is built from 14 residues. Per germline, CDR1 SGHAT and CDR2 FQNNGV. The CDR3 bases are TGTGCCAGCAGCTCCCTGAGTGGGAAAGATACGCAGTATTTT. Its translation: CASSSLSGKDTQYF.

Comments on this clonotype: The conserved phenylalanine or tryptophan normally closing the CDR3 is absent here, so this likely arose from a read error. The genes are TRBV19 and TRBJ2-3; maybe TRBD1 (6 bases). This CDR3 spans 15 amino acids. Germline CDR1 LNHDA, CDR2 SQIVND (reference sequence). V shed 6 bases and J shed 3 bases, with 16 bases lying between them. This CDR3 is CASRNLRGGTDTQYS. The DNA for the CDR3 is TGTGCCAGTAGGAATCTCAGGGGTGGAACAGATACGCAGTATTCT.

The V gene is TRBV5-6, the J gene TRBJ2-2; D remains unclear. V lost 2 bases and J 6 bases, leaving 11 bases between the germline ends. This CDR3 comprises 14 residues. Germline loops: CDR1 SGHDT, CDR2 YYEEEE. CDR3 loop: CASSFWRRAGELFF. The CDR3, as DNA: TGTGCCAGCAGCTTTTGGAGAAGAGCCGGGGAGCTGTTTTTT.

This clonotype was recorded a few times. V gene TRBV2 combines with J gene TRBJ1-4; 8 bases are a match to TRBD1. The germline CDR1 and CDR2 sequences are SNHLY and FYNNEI. V lost 6 bases, J lost 4 bases, and 7 bases stayed unmatched. The CDR3 is 15 residues long. The CDR3 here is CASSARQGNNEKLFF. The CDR3 coding sequence is TGTGCCAGCAGCGCACGACAGGGGAATAATGAAAAACTGTTTTTT.

The rearrangement links TRBV6-6 to TRBJ1-2; D not certain. V was clipped by 6 bases and J by 4 bases, with 18 bases between them. The CDR3 runs to 15 residues. CDR1 and CDR2 (germline): MNHNY, SVGAGI (reference sequence). As DNA, the CDR3 is TGTGCCAGCAGAAGTGTCCGGGAGCCTAGCTATGGCTACACCTTC. Amino acid sequence: CASRSVREPSYGYTF.

This clonotype was observed a few times. The CDR3 region is CASSEADRDRVHNEQFF. In DNA, the CDR3 is TGTGCCAGCAGTGAAGCAGACCGGGACAGGGTCCACAATGAGCAGTTCTTC. The chain links TRBV2 to TRBJ2-1, with 9 positions matching TRBD1. The CDR3 spans 17 residues. Germline V CDR1 and CDR2: SNHLY, FYNNEI. V dropped 0 bases and J dropped 5; count of bases not matched to a gene: 8.

V is TRBV24-1 and J is TRBJ2-1; D is possibly TRBD1 (5 bases). Germline values: CDR1 KGHDR, CDR2 SFDVKD. The CDR3 covers 13 residues. V gave up 5 bases and J gave up 9 bases, with 13 bases separating them. The CDR3 sequence is CATSVSRAAEQFF. The DNA for the CDR3 is TGTGCCACCAGTGTATCCAGGGCAGCTGAGCAGTTCTTC.

In this sample, this clonotype turned up a few times. V and J are TRBV7-6 and TRBJ2-7; D remains unclear. V was pared by 0 bases and J by 8 bases, with 11 bases between. CDR1 SGHVS and CDR2 FNYEAQ come from the germline V gene. The CDR3 has 13 amino acids. The CDR3 loop is CASSLAPGYQQYF. The DNA of the CDR3 is TGTGCCAGCAGCTTAGCTCCCGGGTACCAGCAGTACTTC.

This chain joins TRBV20-1 and TRBJ1-3; D is perhaps TRBD1 (6 bases). The CDR3 sequence is 18 residues long. CDR1 and CDR2 (germline): DFQATT, SNEGSKA (reference sequence). V was trimmed by 1 base and J by 0 bases, leaving 19 bases between them. The chain's CDR3 is CSARVKGEITNSGNTIYF. The CDR3 DNA sequence: TGCAGTGCTAGAGTTAAGGGGGAAATTACCAACTCTGGAAACACCATATATTTT.

A word on this clonotype: At one end, the junction sequence differs from germline, possibly due to a read error. The chain uses TRBV18 and TRBJ1-6; D is perhaps TRBD1 (5 bases). Germline V gene lookup returns CDR1 KGHSH and CDR2 LQKENI. This CDR3 is built from 9 residues. DNA for the CDR3: TGCGGGGGTAATTCACCCCTCCACTTT. This sequence encodes CGGNSPLHF.

As concerns this clonotype: A clone one base away is much larger, so this may be a read error. The rearrangement joins TRBV5-3 to TRBJ1-5, with D perhaps matching TRBD1 (6 bases). TRBV5-3 falls under the ORF class, with uncertain function. The ends were cut back, 8 bases at V and 4 bases at J, with 13 bases in the middle. The length of the CDR3 is 13 residues. CDR3 residues: CASSIGQNQPQHF. CDR3 coding DNA: TGTGCCAGCAGCATAGGACAGAATCAGCCCCAGCATTTT.

The chain is built from TRBV20-1 and TRBJ1-2, with 9 bases aligning to TRBD1. CDR3 length: 13 residues. V lost 8 bases and J lost 12; bases outside the gene matches: 16. Germline-derived CDR1 and CDR2 are DFQATT and SNEGSKA (reference sequence). Here the CDR3 DNA reads TGCAGTCCAGCTGGACAGGGGAATTACCTGGACACCTTC. Protein: CSPAGQGNYLDTF.